This entry lists 24 T cell receptor beta chains sequenced from one sample in a study of T cell responses to AZD1222 COVID-19 vaccine. Clones were sequenced by immunoSEQ multiplex PCR, and TCRdb holds only the in-frame ones, with some missing. This sample carries around 150,000 clones, 88% of them seen once, and the ten largest clones take around 5.2%. This specimen consisted of peripheral blood, obtained on day 0 of AZD1222 vaccination. All receptors derive from an adult in good health.

This clone has more than one count but fewer than ten. The V gene is TRBV6-2 or TRBV6-3, the J gene TRBJ1-5; D unresolved. This CDR3 has 16 residues. V lost 4 bases, J lost 0 bases, and 13 bases lay in between. Germline CDR1 is MNHEY and CDR2 is SVGEGT. The CDR3 bases are TGTGCCAGCAGTTCGGGAAGGCGAGGTAGCAATCAGCCCCAGCATTTT. Its translation: CASSSGRRGSNQPQHF.

This clone was seen just once. The J gene is TRBJ2-5, the V gene TRBV5-5; 9 bases are a match to TRBD1. Germline CDR1 SGHKS, CDR2 YYEKEE (reference sequence). The CDR3 runs to 16 residues. V lost 4 bases to trimming and J lost 2 bases; unmatched junction nucleotides: 9. For the CDR3, the DNA is TGTGCCAGCAGCCAAATCGGGACAGGGATTCAAGAGACCCAGTACTTC. Amino acid sequence: CASSQIGTGIQETQYF.

This clone was observed a single time. The chain has TRBV7-9 and TRBJ1-4; TRBD1 matches at 9 bases. Looked up from germline, CDR1 is SEHNR and CDR2 is FQNEAQ (reference sequence). J gave up 3 bases and V 4 bases, and 3 bases lay outside the gene matches. CDR3 size: 15 residues. The CDR3 protein is CASSSDRGANEKLFF. The CDR3 coding sequence is TGTGCCAGCAGCTCGGACAGGGGAGCTAATGAAAAACTGTTTTTT.

The chain couples TRBV7-2 to TRBJ2-5; D unclear. Trimming took 5 bases from V and 4 from J, leaving 14 bases between them. Germline lookup yields CDR1 SGHTA and CDR2 FQGNSA. This CDR3 has 14 residues. In DNA form, the CDR3 reads TGTGCCAGCAGCCCTAGGCCTGGCGGAGAGACCCAGTACTTC. This gives the protein CASSPRPGGETQYF.

This sequence joins TRBV3-1 (or the pseudogene TRBV3-2) and TRBJ1-3; D ambiguous. V lost 0 bases and J 2 bases, leaving 2 bases between the germline ends. The CDR3 length is 13 residues. Germline V gene sequence: CDR1 LGHDT, CDR2 YNNKEL (reference sequence). CDR3 in DNA: TGTGCCAGCAGCCAAGACGCTGGAAACACCATATATTTT. The encoded protein is CASSQDAGNTIYF.

In DNA form, the CDR3 reads TGTGCCAGCAGCTTATTAACAGGCGGCGAGCAGTACTTC. As protein: CASSLLTGGEQYF. This chain uses TRBV7-3 with TRBJ2-7, with a weak D call TRBD1 (5 bases). The CDR3 has 13 residues. Germline V gene data show CDR1 as SGHTA and CDR2 as FQGTGA. Deletions cut 2 bases from V and 6 bases from J, with 11 bases between.

The J gene is TRBJ1-2, the V gene TRBV5-4; unclear D gene. The V end lost 2 bases, the J end lost 2 bases, and 7 bases lay between the germline ends. The germline V gene has CDR1 SGHNT and CDR2 YYREEE (reference sequence). The CDR3 has 13 amino acids. Written as DNA, the CDR3 is TGTGCCAGCAGCTTCGGCCTGAACTATGGCTACACCTTC. This sequence encodes CASSFGLNYGYTF.

The gene calls are TRBV21-1 and TRBJ1-1. TRBV21-1 is labeled a pseudogene. This CDR3 comprises 15 residues. CDR3 nucleotide sequence: TGTGCCAGCAGCAAAGAGGGGGGGTTGGACACTGAAGCTTTCTTT. As protein: CASSKEGGLDTEAFF.

The chain couples TRBV5-6 to TRBJ1-1, with 9 bases that match TRBD1. The length of the CDR3 is 15 residues. From germline, CDR1 is SGHDT and CDR2 YYEEEE. With V trimmed by 4 bases and J by 11 bases, 15 bases remained unmatched. CDR3 bases: TGTGCCAGCAGCAGCACAGGGGGCGTTAGGAATAACGCTTTCTTT. It yields the protein CASSSTGGVRNNAFF. The full variable domain, rest sourced from reference TRBV5-6 and TRBJ1-1, is DAGVTQSPTHLIKTRGQQVTLRCSPKSGHDTVSWYQQALGQGPQFIFQYYEEEERQRGNFPDRFSGHQFPNYSSELNVNALLLGDSALYLCASSSTGGVRNNAFFGQGTRLTVV.

For the CDR3, the DNA is TGTGCCAGCCTACAGGGAAGAGACAATGAGCAGTTCTTC. As protein: CASLQGRDNEQFF. This sequence joins TRBV28 and TRBJ2-1; tentatively, D is TRBD1 (6 bases). Germline V gene data show CDR1 as MDHEN and CDR2 as SYDVKM. The CDR3 consists of 13 residues. V dropped 8 bases and J dropped 5 bases, with 13 bases sitting between them.

This clone appeared a few times. This rearrangement joins TRBV7-8 to TRBJ1-5, with TRBD1 identical over 7 bases. Germline V gene lookup returns CDR1 SGHVS and CDR2 FQNEAQ. CDR3 length: 14 amino acids. With 5 bases clipped from V and 2 bases from J, the junction kept 3 bases outside the gene matches. CDR3 protein: CASSLTGGNQPQHF. DNA of the CDR3: TGTGCCAGCAGCCTCACAGGGGGCAATCAGCCCCAGCATTTT.

The V call is TRBV9, the J call TRBJ2-7; D may match TRBD1 or TRBD2 (5 bases each). With 4 bases removed from V and 6 bases from J, the gap between germline ends came to 17 bases. The germline V gene has CDR1 SGDLS and CDR2 YYNGEE. This CDR3 contains 14 residues. The CDR3 here is CASSLGTEASEQYF. The CDR3 DNA reads as TGTGCCAGCAGCCTAGGGACGGAGGCTTCCGAGCAGTACTTC.

This clone was seen once. This chain uses TRBV5-1 with TRBJ1-2; D not resolved. The V and J ends lost 0 bases and 1 base respectively, with 4 bases between them. Germline V gene data show CDR1 as SGHRS and CDR2 as YFSETQ. The CDR3 length is 13 residues. The CDR3 protein is CASSLDINYGYTF. For the CDR3, the DNA is TGCGCCAGCAGCTTGGACATTAACTATGGCTACACCTTC.

V gene TRBV2 combines with J gene TRBJ2-1; D gene ambiguous. The CDR3 is made up of 15 amino acids. V lost 7 bases, J lost 4 bases, and 17 bases lay in between. The germline V gene has CDR1 SNHLY and CDR2 FYNNEI. Here the CDR3 reads CASTPSRPAYNEQFF. In DNA, the CDR3 is TGTGCCAGCACCCCTTCTCGGCCAGCATACAATGAGCAGTTCTTC.

The V and J genes are TRBV6-5 and TRBJ1-2; D is unresolved. The germline V and J ends were trimmed by 9 bases and 1 base, with 12 bases remaining between them. The CDR3 contains 13 residues. CDR1 is MNHEY, CDR2 SVGAGI, per germline. The CDR3 DNA reads as TGTGCCAGTTCTTTCAACATTAACTATGGCTACACCTTC. Its translation: CASSFNINYGYTF.

The genes are TRBV23-1 and TRBJ1-1; D unresolved. TRBV23-1 has ORF status, its function being uncertain. V lost 4 bases and J 3 bases, leaving 15 bases between the germline ends. The CDR3 has 15 amino acids. The CDR3 nucleotides read TGCGCCAGCAGTCCCCGGGTCCCGCCCCACACTGAAGCTTTCTTT. It encodes CASSPRVPPHTEAFF.

V gene TRBV30 combines with J gene TRBJ1-6, with D maybe TRBD1 (5 bases). Germline CDR1 is GTSNPN and CDR2 is SVGIG (reference sequence). Trimming pared 6 bases from V and 13 bases from J, leaving 19 bases between. This CDR3 region has 13 residues. Here the CDR3 DNA reads TGTGCCTGCGGGACGGACTCTAGTCTTCCCCTCCACTTT. It codes for CACGTDSSLPLHF.

The chain couples TRBV27 to TRBJ1-6, with no clear D. V dropped 0 bases and J dropped 7 bases, with 4 bases sitting between them. CDR1 and CDR2 from the germline V gene are MNHEY and SMNVEV (reference sequence). CDR3 size: 13 residues. The CDR3 is CASSLSSNSPLHF. Here the CDR3 DNA reads TGTGCCAGCAGTTTATCCTCGAATTCACCCCTCCACTTT.

V is TRBV7-6 and J is TRBJ1-1; weak D call: TRBD1 (5 bases). Trimming removed 2 bases at V and 0 bases at J, with 13 bases between. The CDR3 is made up of 16 amino acids. Germline CDR1 and CDR2: SGHVS and FNYEAQ. The CDR3: CASSLFSGAMNTEAFF. CDR3 DNA: TGTGCCAGCAGCTTATTTAGTGGGGCAATGAACACTGAAGCTTTCTTT.

The chain carries TRBV9 and TRBJ2-5; the D is unclear. With 0 bases removed from V and 9 bases from J, the gap between germline ends came to 15 bases. The CDR3 totals 14 residues. Germline V gene sequence: CDR1 SGDLS, CDR2 YYNGEE. The CDR3 DNA is TGTGCCAGCAGCGTAGAGGGTTACCGTGGGGCCCAGTACTTC. Protein: CASSVEGYRGAQYF.

This clone is classed as large. V gene TRBV28 combines with J gene TRBJ2-1; no firm D call. This CDR3 region has 14 residues. The V end was cut by 5 bases, the J end by 0 bases, with 8 bases between. CDR1 is MDHEN, CDR2 SYDVKM, per germline. The DNA for the CDR3 is TGTGCCAGCAGTCGGATCATCTCCTACAATGAGCAGTTCTTC. It translates to CASSRIISYNEQFF.

This clone was seen once. The rearrangement links TRBV19 to TRBJ1-4; unclear D gene. CDR3 size: 14 residues. Germline V lookup: CDR1 LNHDA, CDR2 SQIVND (reference sequence). Trimming stripped 3 bases from V and 5 bases from J, with 10 bases between. In nucleotides, the CDR3 is TGTGCCAGTAGTATCGGGTCCCTGAATGAAAAACTGTTTTTT. It specifies CASSIGSLNEKLFF.

This chain joins TRBV7-3 and TRBJ2-1; 9 bases map to TRBD2. V lost 2 bases, J lost 6 bases, and 5 bases stayed unmatched. Germline CDR1 reads SGHTA; CDR2 reads FQGTGA. The CDR3 sequence is 15 residues long. The chain's CDR3 is CASSLVAGEGNEQFF. Written as DNA, the CDR3 is TGTGCCAGCAGCTTAGTAGCGGGAGAGGGCAATGAGCAGTTCTTC.

The chain joins TRBV19 to TRBJ2-6; TRBD1 aligns across 9 bases. Germline values: CDR1 LNHDA, CDR2 SQIVND (reference sequence). With V trimmed by 7 bases and J by 0 bases, 10 bases remained unmatched. CDR3 size: 18 residues. The CDR3 nucleotides are TGTGCCAGTACCCTGAGGACAGGGGCTCCCTCTGGGGCCAACGTCCTGACTTTC. Its translation: CASTLRTGAPSGANVLTF.